This is a list of T cell receptor beta chains from one sample in a study of cytomegalovirus exposure and HLA in healthy donors. The table came from immunoSEQ multiplex PCR; TCRdb's copy has only in-frame clones and leaves some out. The profile shows about 110,000 clones, around 82% of them singletons. Sequences were obtained from PBMCs. The receptors here all came from a man aged 50 to 59 in good health and CMV-seronegative. CDR3s include the opening cysteine and the closing phenylalanine or tryptophan. A D gene is named only where the DNA matches it firmly. The size entry is marked missing in some rows and otherwise reads once, few, many or a size class.

>TRBV19|TRBJ2-2|once|NA
TGTGCCAGTAACCCGACTCAGTTCGGGGAGCTGTTTTTT
CASNPTQFGELFF
>TRBV6-1|TRBJ2-3|NA|NA
TGTGCCAGCAGTGTCCCGCCGGGGGATACGCAGTATTTT
CASSVPPGDTQYF
>TRBV7-9|TRBJ1-6|NA|TRBD1
TGTGCCAGCAGCGAAACCGGGACAGCGAATTCACCCCTCCACTTT
CASSETGTANSPLHF
>TRBV7-2|TRBJ1-2|once|NA
TGTGCCAGCAGCTTCGGGGGGCGAAACTATGGCTACACCTTC
CASSFGGRNYGYTF
>TRBV2|TRBJ1-4|NA|NA
TGTGCCAGCACAATGGACAGAGCTAGTGAAAAACTGTTTTTT
CASTMDRASEKLFF
>TRBV7-7|TRBJ2-2|NA|NA
TGTGCCAGCAGCTTAGCGTGGCAGTCCGGGGAGCTGTTTTTT
CASSLAWQSGELFF
>TRBV5-1|TRBJ1-1|few|NA
TGCGCCAGCAGCTGGGAGGGGGGGAGAGCTTTCTTT
CASSWEGGRAFF
>TRBV5-1|TRBJ2-7|NA|TRBD1
TGCGCCAGCAGCCCGGCCGGGACAGGGGCACCACTCAGCTCCTACGAGCAGTACTTC
CASSPAGTGAPLSSYEQYF
>TRBV30|TRBJ2-1|NA|NA
TGTGCCTGGAGTCAGGCCGAGGGCAATGAGCAGTTCTTC
CAWSQAEGNEQFF
>TRBV10-3|TRBJ1-3|few|NA
TGTGCCATCAGTGAGTCGAGGGCAGGCCCCTCTGGAAACACCATATATTTT
CAISESRAGPSGNTIYF
>TRBV10-3|TRBJ2-7|NA|NA
TGTGCCGGGGGCGGAGCGCACGAGCAGTACTTC
CAGGGAHEQYF
>TRBV19|TRBJ2-6|NA|TRBD1
TGTGCCAGTAGTATTGGGACAGGGGATAGCGGGGCCAACGTCCTGACTTTC
CASSIGTGDSGANVLTF
>TRBV5-8|TRBJ1-1|NA|NA
TGTGCCAGTAGCTTCCTACCGAGGCGCACTGAAGCTTTCTTT
CASSFLPRRTEAFF
>TRBV7-2|TRBJ2-5|NA|NA
TGTGCCAGCAGCATGCAGGAGACCCAGTACTTC
CASSMQETQYF
>TRBV6-1|TRBJ1-6|NA|NA
TGTGCCACCGCTCGGGATTTCTATAATTCACCCCTCCACTTT
CATARDFYNSPLHF
>TRBV5-1|TRBJ2-3|NA|TRBD1
TGCGCCAGCAGCCCCGGGACAGGGGCTGCTGATACGCAGTATTTT
CASSPGTGAADTQYF
>TRBV12-5|TRBJ1-5|NA|TRBD1
TGTGCTAGTGGTCCGGACAGGGGCGGGAATCAGCCCCAGCATTTT
CASGPDRGGNQPQHF
>TRBV2|TRBJ1-5|NA|NA
TGTGCCAGCAGTGAACCCGGGGCCCAGCATTTT
CASSEPGAQHF
>TRBV11-2|TRBJ1-6|NA|NA
TGTGCCAGCAGCTTAGTGGGCCAGGGTTCCTATAATTCACCCCTCCACTTT
CASSLVGQGSYNSPLHF
>TRBV19|TRBJ2-6|NA|NA
TGTGCCAGCGCTGGGGCCAACGTCCTGACTTTC
CASAGANVLTF
>TRBV5-5|TRBJ1-1|NA|NA
TGTGCCAGCAGCTTGATGGTTAGGGGCACTGAAGCTTTCTTT
CASSLMVRGTEAFF
>TRBV13|TRBJ2-1|once|TRBD1
TGTGCCAGCAGCTCAACCCGGGACAGCGAGCAGTTCTTC
CASSSTRDSEQFF